Listed here are 30 T cell receptor beta chains from one sample, sequenced in a study of blood T cell repertoires in COVID-19. The assay was immunoSEQ multiplex PCR, and TCRdb's table has in-frame clones only and misses some. The table lists roughly 190,000 clones, 82% of them singletons. Input material: peripheral blood. The receptor source for this set is a woman aged 55-69 years with COVID-19, enrolled during active disease.

V usage is TRBV11-2 and J usage is TRBJ2-3; 8 bases agree with TRBD2. The germline gives CDR1 SGHAT, CDR2 FQNNGV. J lost 0 bases, V lost 1 base, and 9 bases had no gene match. The length of the CDR3 is 18 residues. The CDR3 DNA reads as TGTGCCAGCAGCTTAGTCTTATTGACTAGCGTTAGCACAGATACGCAGTATTTT. Translation gives CASSLVLLTSVSTDTQYF.

V and J are TRBV7-6 and TRBJ2-2, with D perhaps TRBD2 (6 bases). Germline loops: CDR1 SGHVS, CDR2 FNYEAQ. Trimming cost V 6 bases and J 5 bases, with 19 bases left between them. This CDR3 region has 16 residues. The CDR3, as DNA: TGTGCCAGCAGTCCTAGGGGCTCCCGGGGGACCGGGGAGCTGTTTTTT. Amino acids: CASSPRGSRGTGELFF.

The rearrangement uses TRBV7-2 and TRBJ2-3; 8 nucleotides match TRBD2. The V and J ends lost 0 bases and 6 bases, in that order; junction bases with no gene match: 8. Germline lookup yields CDR1 SGHTA and CDR2 FQGNSA. This CDR3 contains 16 residues. The CDR3 loop reads CASSLAVAGPTDTQYF. CDR3 nucleotides: TGTGCCAGCAGCTTAGCGGTAGCGGGACCCACGGATACGCAGTATTTT.

The J gene is TRBJ2-5, the V gene TRBV5-4; D is perhaps TRBD2 (6 bases). The V gene's germline CDR1 is SGHNT and CDR2 YYREEE (reference sequence). This CDR3 has 16 amino acids. The V end lost 4 bases, the J end lost 5 bases, and 21 bases lay between the germline ends. The CDR3 spells CASSGTGLRGGETQYF. The CDR3 DNA reads TGTGCCAGCAGCGGCACTGGGTTGCGGGGTGGGGAGACCCAGTACTTC. The full variable domain, in which reference TRBV5-4 and TRBJ2-5 provide the parts outside the CDR3, is ETGVTQSPTHLIKTRGQQVTLRCSSQSGHNTVSWYQQALGQGPQFIFQYYREEENGRGNFPPRFSGLQFPNYSSELNVNALELDDSALYLCASSGTGLRGGETQYFGPGTRLLVL.

The chain is built from TRBV6-2 or TRBV6-3 and TRBJ1-5, with TRBD1 matching over 9 bases. Germline CDR1 reads MNHEY; CDR2 reads SVGEGT. This CDR3 contains 16 residues. Trimming removed 5 bases from V and 2 bases from J; junction bases left unmatched: 7. CDR3 coding DNA: TGTGCCAGCAGTAGCACAGGGGGCCTTGGCAATCAGCCCCAGCATTTT. Protein product: CASSSTGGLGNQPQHF.

The CDR3 sequence: CASSQGLAGLREQYV. The CDR3 DNA is TGTGCCAGCAGCCAAGGACTAGCGGGATTGAGAGAGCAGTACGTC. The chain uses TRBV3-1 (or the pseudogene TRBV3-2) and TRBJ2-7; 11 bases line up with TRBD2. V gave up 1 base and J gave up 7 bases; unmatched junction bases: 6. The CDR3 totals 15 residues. The germline CDR1 and CDR2 sequences are LGHDT and YNNKEL (reference sequence).

The chain joins TRBV6-6 to TRBJ1-5; D unresolved. Germline V gene sequence: CDR1 MNHNY, CDR2 SVGAGI (reference sequence). The V and J ends lost 5 bases and 3 bases respectively, with 5 bases between them. This CDR3 is built from 12 residues. The chain's CDR3 is CASSQPNQPQHF. DNA of the CDR3: TGTGCCAGCAGTCAGCCCAATCAGCCCCAGCATTTT.

V usage is TRBV30 and J usage is TRBJ1-5, with a tentative D call TRBD1 (5 bases). Germline-derived CDR1 and CDR2 are GTSNPN and SVGIG (reference sequence). V gave up 0 bases and J gave up 0 bases, with 9 bases separating them. The CDR3 extends over 15 amino acids. CDR3 coding DNA: TGTGCCTGGAGTGTACGGGGGGTTAGCAATCAGCCCCAGCATTTT. Translated, it gives CAWSVRGVSNQPQHF.

This chain links TRBV27 with TRBJ2-3; 11 bases line up with TRBD2. CDR1 is MNHEY and CDR2 is SMNVEV in the germline V gene (reference sequence). The trim removed 4 bases at V and 1 base at J, leaving 4 bases unmatched. The CDR3 length is 16 residues. CDR3 nucleotides: TGTGCCAGCAGTTCTCCGACTAGCGGGGGCACAGATACGCAGTATTTT. This encodes CASSSPTSGGTDTQYF.

The rearrangement links TRBV5-4 to TRBJ2-3, with 10 bases that match TRBD2. Germline loops: CDR1 SGHNT, CDR2 YYREEE (reference sequence). With V trimmed by 4 bases and J by 4 bases, 9 bases remained unmatched. The CDR3 consists of 16 residues. The CDR3 loop reads CASSERPSGGPDTQYF. In DNA form, the CDR3 reads TGTGCCAGCAGCGAGAGGCCTAGCGGGGGTCCAGATACGCAGTATTTT.

V is TRBV28 and J is TRBJ2-1; tentative D call: TRBD2 (5 bases). Trimming left V 6 bases short and J 1 base short, with 10 bases between. Looked up from germline, CDR1 is MDHEN and CDR2 is SYDVKM. The CDR3 sequence is 14 residues long. DNA for the CDR3: TGTGCCAGCAGGGGAGATCAATCCTACAATGAGCAGTTCTTC. Translation: CASRGDQSYNEQFF.

The chain couples TRBV5-6 to TRBJ2-1; perhaps TRBD2 as D (6 bases). Germline V gene sequence: CDR1 SGHDT, CDR2 YYEEEE. Trimming took 0 bases from V and 5 from J, leaving 12 bases between them. The CDR3 is 15 amino acids. CDR3 protein: CASSLVETRNNEQFF. The CDR3 nucleotides read TGTGCCAGCAGCTTGGTAGAGACTAGAAACAATGAGCAGTTCTTC.

The chain links TRBV11-2 to TRBJ2-1, with 8 nucleotides matching TRBD1. CDR3 size: 16 residues. After removal of 4 bases from V and 6 bases from J, the junction contained 11 bases not matched to a gene. From germline, CDR1 is SGHAT and CDR2 FQNNGV. The CDR3 DNA reads as TGTGCCAGCAGCTCACAGACAGGGGCGGGCGGCAATGAGCAGTTCTTC. Translating it yields CASSSQTGAGGNEQFF.

The V call is TRBV9, the J call TRBJ2-2; TRBD2 matches 12 bases. Germline V gene lookup returns CDR1 SGDLS and CDR2 YYNGEE. After removal of 4 bases from V and 1 base from J, the junction contained 5 bases not matched to a gene. This CDR3 has 17 residues. The CDR3: CASSPLAGGGNTGELFF. The CDR3 DNA follows: TGTGCCAGCAGCCCCCTAGCGGGAGGGGGGAACACCGGGGAGCTGTTTTTT.

V and J are TRBV30 and TRBJ1-5, with a weak D call TRBD1 (5 bases). The germline V and J ends were trimmed by 1 base and 3 bases, with 13 bases remaining between them. This CDR3 comprises 15 residues. Germline-derived CDR1 and CDR2 are GTSNPN and SVGIG (reference sequence). This chain's CDR3 is CAWSEAGNFNQPQHF. In nucleotides, the CDR3 is TGTGCCTGGAGTGAGGCAGGGAATTTCAATCAGCCCCAGCATTTT.

The gene calls are TRBV6-5 and TRBJ2-7; 7 bases agree with TRBD2. The V gene's germline CDR1 is MNHEY and CDR2 SVGAGI. There are 13 residues in the CDR3. V lost 0 bases to trimming and J lost 6 bases; unmatched junction nucleotides: 2. Here the CDR3 reads CASSYSSGTEQYV. The CDR3, as DNA: TGTGCCAGCAGTTACTCAAGCGGGACCGAGCAGTACGTC.

This chain joins TRBV21-1 and TRBJ1-1. TRBV21-1 corresponds to a pseudogene. CDR3 size: 13 residues. The CDR3 sequence: CASSSWGGTEAFF. The CDR3 bases are TGTGCCAGCAGCTCATGGGGGGGAACTGAAGCTTTCTTT.

The chain has TRBV7-8 and TRBJ2-2; D may be TRBD2 (6 bases). The CDR3 has 20 residues. The germline V gene encodes CDR1 SGHVS and CDR2 FQNEAQ. V dropped 1 base and J dropped 2 bases, with 23 bases sitting between them. Here the CDR3 DNA reads TGTGCCAGCAGCTTAGGGATCCCCGGGAGCCCGCACGTAAACACCGGGGAGCTGTTTTTT. As protein: CASSLGIPGSPHVNTGELFF.

The gene calls are TRBV18 and TRBJ1-1, with D maybe TRBD1 (6 bases). The CDR3 length is 14 residues. In germline, CDR1 is KGHSH, CDR2 LQKENI. The V end was cut by 3 bases, the J end by 1 base, with 9 bases between. This CDR3 is CASSPQGRNTEAFF. For the CDR3, the DNA is TGTGCCAGCTCACCTCAGGGGCGGAACACTGAAGCTTTCTTT.

The rearrangement joins TRBV27 to TRBJ2-7, with TRBD2 as a possible D gene (5 bases). Germline assignment: CDR1 MNHEY and CDR2 SMNVEV (reference sequence). The CDR3 contains 14 residues. V was cut by 3 bases and J by 3 bases, with 12 bases left in between. CDR3 sequence: CASSLRGSVYEQYF. DNA for the CDR3: TGTGCCAGCAGTTTGCGCGGGTCCGTCTACGAGCAGTACTTC.

This rearrangement joins TRBV11-3 to TRBJ2-7; TRBD2 matches at 13 bases. CDR1 and CDR2 (germline): SGHNT, YENEEA. The CDR3 totals 15 residues. V dropped 5 bases and J dropped 3; count of bases not matched to a gene: 4. The CDR3: CASSPGTSGVYEQYF. The DNA for the CDR3 is TGTGCCAGCAGCCCAGGGACTAGCGGGGTCTACGAGCAGTACTTC.

The rearrangement joins TRBV4-2 to TRBJ2-2; 12 bases map to TRBD2. Germline CDR1 reads LGHNA; CDR2 reads YNFKEQ. V lost 0 bases to trimming and J lost 7 bases; unmatched junction nucleotides: 9. This CDR3 is built from 18 residues. CDR3 loop: CASSQDRAGTSGRGELFF. CDR3 nucleotide sequence: TGTGCCAGCAGCCAAGATCGGGCCGGGACTAGCGGGCGCGGGGAGCTGTTTTTT.

This clone is medium-sized. The chain joins TRBV6-5 to TRBJ1-2; weak D call: TRBD1 (5 bases). Trimming shortened V by 2 bases and J by 8 bases, and 15 bases separated the two germline ends. CDR3 length: 14 residues. Per germline, CDR1 MNHEY and CDR2 SVGAGI. The DNA for the CDR3 is TGTGCCAGCAGTTACCAGGGCGGGGCGGAGGGCTACACCTTC. It translates to CASSYQGGAEGYTF.

This CDR3 is CASSPAIAGAVRDTQYF. In DNA, the CDR3 is TGTGCCAGCTCACCAGCAATAGCGGGAGCAGTTAGAGATACGCAGTATTTT. The rearrangement links TRBV18 to TRBJ2-3; the match to TRBD2 covers 9 bases. The CDR3 has 17 amino acids. V was clipped by 2 bases and J by 5 bases; unmatched bases: 11. CDR1 and CDR2 from the germline V gene are KGHSH and LQKENI. The full variable domain, with the rest looked up from reference TRBV18 and TRBJ2-3, is NAGVMQNPRHLVRRRGQEARLRCSPMKGHSHVYWYRQLPEEGLKFMVYLQKENIIDESGMPKERFSAEFPKEGPSILRIQQVVRGDSAAYFCASSPAIAGAVRDTQYFGPGTRLTVL.

The chain has TRBV3-1 (or the pseudogene TRBV3-2) and TRBJ2-3; 7 positions match TRBD2. The CDR3 sequence is 16 residues long. V dropped 5 bases and J dropped 2; count of bases not matched to a gene: 10. Germline V gene lookup returns CDR1 LGHDT and CDR2 YNNKEL (reference sequence). The CDR3 bases are TGTGCCAGCAGCACCCTGACTAGCAGCCACACAGATACGCAGTATTTT. It is translated as CASSTLTSSHTDTQYF.

V gene TRBV7-2 combines with J gene TRBJ2-7; TRBD1 aligns across 7 bases. The CDR3 is made up of 15 amino acids. Germline assignment: CDR1 SGHTA and CDR2 FQGNSA. V trimming: 1 base; J trimming: 2 bases; junction bases outside the gene matches: 5. Here the CDR3 DNA reads TGTGCCAGCAGCTTAGGCTTGGGACAGACCTACGAGCAGTACTTC. It yields the protein CASSLGLGQTYEQYF. Complete variable domain (other parts from reference TRBV7-2 and TRBJ2-7): GAGVSQSPSNKVTEKGKDVELRCDPISGHTALYWYRQSLGQGLEFLIYFQGNSAPDKSGLPSDRFSAERTGGSVSTLTIQRTQQEDSAVYLCASSLGLGQTYEQYFGPGTRLTVT.

This chain uses TRBV7-2 with TRBJ1-2, with 9 bases lining up with TRBD1. Trimming took 5 bases from V and 8 from J; bases not matched to a gene: 9. CDR1 is SGHTA and CDR2 is FQGNSA in the germline V gene. This CDR3 has 14 residues. CDR3 sequence reads: CASSANRGPKGYTF. DNA of the CDR3: TGTGCCAGCAGCGCTAACAGGGGGCCAAAAGGCTACACCTTC.

The chain carries TRBV21-1 and TRBJ2-6; the table's D call, TRBD1, has no DNA check behind it. TRBV21-1 is a pseudogene segment. This CDR3 contains 17 residues. In DNA form, the CDR3 reads TGTGCCAGCAGCAAAGTAAGAGGGGGTCCTGGGGCCAACGTCCTGACTTTC. Protein product: CASSKVRGGPGANVLTF.

The chain recombines TRBV6-5 with TRBJ1-5, with D perhaps TRBD1 (5 bases). The CDR3 is 14 residues long. Germline V gene data show CDR1 as MNHEY and CDR2 as SVGAGI. Trimming pared 8 bases from V and 7 bases from J, leaving 18 bases between. CDR3 bases: TGTGCCAGCCCTGGCCGAGGGGAGGGGCAGCCCCAGCATTTT. Amino acids: CASPGRGEGQPQHF.

The chain links TRBV10-3 to TRBJ1-3; tentative D call: TRBD1 (6 bases). The CDR3 totals 16 residues. From germline, CDR1 is ENHRY and CDR2 SYGVKD. Trimming took 10 bases from V and 3 from J, leaving 22 bases between them. CDR3 sequence reads: CATARRGRGDGNTIYF. The DNA for the CDR3 is TGTGCCACGGCGCGAAGGGGCAGGGGAGATGGAAACACCATATATTTT.